Presented here are 28 T cell receptor beta chains from one specimen sequenced in a study of cytomegalovirus exposure and HLA in healthy donors. Primers included in the PCR were 60 Vbeta and 13 Jbeta primers. Using immunoSEQ multiplex PCR, the repertoire was profiled, and TCRdb retains in-frame clones only, with some absent. The data hold some 150,000 clones, with more than 75% observed a single time. Sequenced: PBMCs. The receptors here all came from a male donor in good health and CMV-seronegative.

This clone showed up just a few times. J is TRBJ2-7 and V is TRBV28; 10 bases are a match to TRBD1. In germline, CDR1 is MDHEN, CDR2 SYDVKM. The CDR3 has 15 amino acids. V trimming: 5 bases; J trimming: 7 bases; junction bases outside the gene matches: 11. CDR3 in amino acids: CASSPSTGGLFEQYF. CDR3 DNA sequence: TGTGCCAGCAGTCCGTCGACAGGGGGCCTTTTTGAGCAGTACTTC.

The chain employs TRBV13 and TRBJ2-1; D possibly corresponds to TRBD2 (5 bases). Looked up from germline, CDR1 is PRHDT and CDR2 is FYEKMQ (reference sequence). V lost 5 bases and J lost 4, with 9 bases in between. This CDR3 has 13 residues. CDR3 amino acids: CASSHRGYNEQFF. The CDR3 DNA reads as TGTGCCAGCAGCCATCGGGGTTACAATGAGCAGTTCTTC.

The chain recombines TRBV6-6 with TRBJ1-6; TRBD1 matches at 7 bases. CDR1 MNHNY and CDR2 SVGAGI come from the germline V gene (reference sequence). Trimming removed 6 bases from V and 7 bases from J; junction bases left unmatched: 6. The CDR3 loop spans 14 amino acids. The chain's CDR3 is CASSFTGDNSPLHF. For the CDR3, the DNA is TGTGCCAGCAGCTTTACAGGGGACAATTCACCCCTCCACTTT.

This chain joins TRBV7-8 and TRBJ2-2; possible D gene TRBD1, 5 bases. The ends were cut back, 3 bases at V and 1 base at J, with 9 bases in the middle. Germline V gene data show CDR1 as SGHVS and CDR2 as FQNEAQ. This CDR3 is 15 amino acids long. The CDR3 sequence: CASSFYRRNTGELFF. The CDR3 DNA follows: TGTGCCAGCAGCTTTTACAGGAGGAACACCGGGGAGCTGTTTTTT.

This clone was seen only once. The chain joins TRBV19 to TRBJ2-3; 10 nucleotides match TRBD1. The CDR3 loop spans 15 amino acids. CDR1 is LNHDA and CDR2 is SQIVND in the germline V gene (reference sequence). J lost 6 bases, V lost 8 bases, and 11 bases had no gene match. CDR3 DNA: TGTGCCAGTTCCCGAGGGACAGGGGATTTGGATACGCAGTATTTT. Translated, it gives CASSRGTGDLDTQYF.

This clone was picked up a small number of times. The chain is built from TRBV19 and TRBJ1-1, with D perhaps TRBD1 (5 bases). The germline V gene has CDR1 LNHDA and CDR2 SQIVND (reference sequence). CDR3 length: 14 amino acids. Deletions cut 0 bases from V and 6 bases from J, with 11 bases between. Written as DNA, the CDR3 is TGTGCCAGTAGTATAGATCAGGGTAACGCTGAAGCTTTCTTT. This sequence encodes CASSIDQGNAEAFF. The variable domain in full, completed from reference TRBV19 and TRBJ1-1, reads DGGITQSPKYLFRKEGQNVTLSCEQNLNHDAMYWYRQDPGQGLRLIYYSQIVNDFQKGDIAEGYSVSREKKESFPLTVTSAQKNPTAFYLCASSIDQGNAEAFFGQGTRLTVV.

The chain joins TRBV4-1 to TRBJ2-7; D is unresolved. This CDR3 is 19 amino acids long. Trimming shortened V by 0 bases and J by 4 bases, and 25 bases separated the two germline ends. The germline gives CDR1 MGHRA, CDR2 YSYEKL. Here the CDR3 reads CASSQDFGAVRRRWYEQYF. The CDR3 DNA reads TGCGCCAGCAGCCAAGATTTCGGTGCGGTACGCCGCCGGTGGTACGAGCAGTACTTC.

The CDR3 protein is CASSSGQGNTEAFF. CDR3 nucleotides: TGTGCCAGCAGCTCGGGACAGGGGAACACTGAAGCTTTCTTT. This chain joins TRBV5-4 and TRBJ1-1; 9 bases align to TRBD1. Per germline, CDR1 SGHNT and CDR2 YYREEE (reference sequence). This CDR3 has 14 amino acids. After removal of 3 bases from V and 1 base from J, the junction contained 1 base not matched to a gene.

The genes are TRBV13 and TRBJ2-2; TRBD1 agrees at 7 bases. The length of the CDR3 is 14 residues. The trim removed 1 base at V and 4 bases at J, leaving 0 bases unmatched. The germline gives CDR1 PRHDT, CDR2 FYEKMQ (reference sequence). The CDR3 reads CASSLDRGTGELFF. CDR3 coding DNA: TGTGCCAGCAGCTTAGACAGGGGCACCGGGGAGCTGTTTTTT. The entire variable domain, with the rest obtained from reference TRBV13 and TRBJ2-2, is as follows: AAGVIQSPRHLIKEKRETATLKCYPIPRHDTVYWYQQGPGQDPQFLISFYEKMQSDKGSIPDRFSAQQFSDYHSELNMSSLELGDSALYFCASSLDRGTGELFFGEGSRLTVL.

The chain joins TRBV19 to TRBJ2-1; 9 nucleotides agree with TRBD2. V dropped 5 bases and J dropped 9; count of bases not matched to a gene: 17. This CDR3 is 17 amino acids long. Germline CDR1 and CDR2: LNHDA and SQIVND (reference sequence). CDR3 loop: CASSPHVGTSLWGEQFF. For the CDR3, the DNA is TGTGCCAGTAGTCCCCACGTTGGGACTAGCTTATGGGGTGAGCAGTTCTTC.

The gene calls are TRBV6-6 and TRBJ1-2; 7 positions match TRBD1. The V segment lost 1 base and the J segment 7 bases; nucleotides outside the gene matches: 6. Germline V CDR1 and CDR2: MNHNY, SVGAGI (reference sequence). This CDR3 region has 14 residues. The CDR3 reads CASSYFQGGSGYTF. CDR3 DNA: TGTGCCAGCAGTTACTTCCAGGGGGGTAGTGGCTACACCTTC.

V usage is TRBV7-2 and J usage is TRBJ2-5, with unresolved D. The better agreement between TRBJ2-7 and the DNA end casts doubt on the J call. The CDR3 is 13 amino acids. Germline lookup yields CDR1 SGHTA and CDR2 FQGNSA. The CDR3 DNA is TGTGCCAGCAGCTTTCGAAACCCCTACGAGCAGTACTTC. Its translation: CASSFRNPYEQYF.

Here the CDR3 reads CASSVAGTEGEKLFF. DNA for the CDR3: TGTGCCAGCAGCGTAGCTGGGACAGAAGGTGAAAAACTGTTTTTT. The chain carries TRBV9 and TRBJ1-4; TRBD1 matches 7 bases. The CDR3 is 15 residues long. The V gene's germline CDR1 is SGDLS and CDR2 YYNGEE. J lost 7 bases, V lost 0 bases, and 6 bases had no gene match. Filled out from reference TRBV9 and TRBJ1-4, the complete variable domain reads DSGVTQTPKHLITATGQRVTLRCSPRSGDLSVYWYQQSLDQGLQFLIQYYNGEERAKGNILERFSAQQFPDLHSELNLSSLELGDSALYFCASSVAGTEGEKLFFGSGTQLSVL.

CDR3 coding DNA: TGCGCCAGCAGCCAAGACCTAGGGGGAACTGGCGAGCAGTACTTC. Amino acids: CASSQDLGGTGEQYF. This chain uses TRBV4-3 with TRBJ2-7, with D tentatively TRBD1 (6 bases). The V end was cut by 0 bases, the J end by 6 bases, with 15 bases between. The germline CDR1 and CDR2 sequences are LGHNA and YSLEER. The CDR3 spans 15 residues.

This rearrangement joins TRBV6-5 to TRBJ1-2; perhaps TRBD1 as D (5 bases). This CDR3 has 14 residues. Germline V lookup: CDR1 MNHEY, CDR2 SVGAGI. Deletions cut 7 bases from V and 6 bases from J, with 18 bases between. CDR3 nucleotide sequence: TGTGCCAGCACCACGAGTGTGACAGAGGATGGCTACACCTTC. Encoded protein: CASTTSVTEDGYTF.

The V gene is TRBV19, the J gene TRBJ2-5; no reliable D call. This CDR3 region has 13 residues. V lost 2 bases to trimming and J lost 2 bases, with 6 bases between them. Germline lookup yields CDR1 LNHDA and CDR2 SQIVND (reference sequence). The CDR3 DNA sequence: TGTGCCAGTAGTATATCACAGCAAGAGACCCAGTACTTC. Amino acid sequence: CASSISQQETQYF.

V gene TRBV5-4 combines with J gene TRBJ1-1, with 7 nucleotides matching TRBD1. Looked up from germline, CDR1 is SGHNT and CDR2 is YYREEE (reference sequence). This CDR3 has 15 residues. The V and J ends lost 6 bases and 3 bases, in that order; junction bases with no gene match: 11. The CDR3 bases are TGTGCCAGCACCAAGACAGGGAATACGGACACTGAAGCTTTCTTT. This codes for CASTKTGNTDTEAFF.

This clone was detected a few times. The chain recombines TRBV19 with TRBJ2-7; D might be TRBD1 (6 bases). The CDR3 runs to 13 residues. Trimming pared 5 bases from V and 3 bases from J, leaving 11 bases between. The germline V gene has CDR1 LNHDA and CDR2 SQIVND (reference sequence). CDR3 nucleotides: TGTGCCAGTAGTCCCCGGACAGTCTACGAGCAGTACTTC. Encoded protein: CASSPRTVYEQYF.

This chain links TRBV9 with TRBJ1-4; D is ambiguous. The CDR3 runs to 14 residues. CDR1 and CDR2 (germline): SGDLS, YYNGEE. V dropped 0 bases and J dropped 8 bases, with 11 bases sitting between them. The chain's CDR3 is CASSVASGREKLFF. The DNA of the CDR3 is TGTGCCAGCAGCGTAGCGTCAGGCAGGGAAAAACTGTTTTTT.

V usage is TRBV5-4 and J usage is TRBJ2-7; a possible D gene is TRBD2 (6 bases). This CDR3 is built from 15 residues. Trimming removed 4 bases at V and 2 bases at J, with 16 bases between. CDR1 and CDR2 (germline): SGHNT, YYREEE (reference sequence). The chain's CDR3 is CASSPGGTLPYEQYF. In nucleotides, the CDR3 is TGTGCCAGCAGCCCGGGCGGGACGCTCCCCTACGAGCAGTACTTC.

This chain connects TRBV5-8 to TRBJ2-7, with a possible D match to TRBD1 (5 bases). The V and J ends lost 0 bases and 2 bases respectively, with 12 bases between them. Germline CDR1 is SGHTS and CDR2 is YDEGEE. CDR3 length equals 15 residues. In DNA, the CDR3 is TGTGCCAGCAGCTTGGATACAGGAAAGACCTACGAGCAGTACTTC. This translates into CASSLDTGKTYEQYF.

The chain combines TRBV19 with TRBJ2-6; D not certain. With 6 bases removed from V and 3 bases from J, the gap between germline ends came to 6 bases. Germline CDR1 and CDR2: LNHDA and SQIVND (reference sequence). The CDR3 sequence is 13 residues long. The CDR3 region has the DNA TGTGCCAGTAGACTCTTTGGGGCCAACGTCCTGACTTTC. Its protein is CASRLFGANVLTF.

CDR3 nucleotide sequence: TGTGCCATCTCCGGGACTTCTGAATACGAGCAGTACTTC. This encodes CAISGTSEYEQYF. The V call is TRBV10-3, the J call TRBJ2-7; D might be TRBD2 (6 bases). Trimming pared 8 bases from V and 4 bases from J, leaving 15 bases between. The CDR3 has 13 residues. Germline V gene sequence: CDR1 ENHRY, CDR2 SYGVKD.

This rearrangement joins TRBV19 to TRBJ1-5, with 10 bases that match TRBD1. The V segment lost 5 bases and the J segment 7 bases; nucleotides outside the gene matches: 8. The CDR3 length is 15 residues. Germline V gene sequence: CDR1 LNHDA, CDR2 SQIVND (reference sequence). Here the CDR3 DNA reads TGTGCCAGTAGTGGCCCGGGACAGGGGTTCCAGCCCCAGCATTTT. Its translation is CASSGPGQGFQPQHF.

The chain recombines TRBV10-3 with TRBJ2-3; 7 bases fit TRBD2. Germline-derived CDR1 and CDR2 are ENHRY and SYGVKD. This CDR3 is built from 14 residues. V trimming: 10 bases; J trimming: 0 bases; junction bases outside the gene matches: 7. The CDR3 is CATLGGGSTDTQYF. CDR3 nucleotide sequence: TGTGCCACTCTCGGCGGGGGAAGCACAGATACGCAGTATTTT.

The J gene is TRBJ2-3, the V gene TRBV9, with 7 bases aligning to TRBD1. Looked up from germline, CDR1 is SGDLS and CDR2 is YYNGEE. The CDR3 has 16 residues. Unmatched junction bases numbered 6, after V lost 0 bases and J lost 2 bases. The CDR3 bases are TGTGCCAGCAGCGTAGCAGGGGGATATTACACAGATACGCAGTATTTT. Protein sequence: CASSVAGGYYTDTQYF.

The chain links TRBV28 to TRBJ1-2, with TRBD1 identical over 7 bases. The length of the CDR3 is 14 residues. Germline values: CDR1 MDHEN, CDR2 SYDVKM. The J segment lost 3 bases and the V segment lost 2 bases, leaving 3 bases of the junction unmatched. CDR3 residues: CASSLHGTDYGYTF. As DNA, the CDR3 is TGTGCCAGCAGTTTACACGGGACAGACTATGGCTACACCTTC.

This chain links TRBV4-1 with TRBJ2-1, with 9 bases fitting TRBD2. The germline V gene encodes CDR1 MGHRA and CDR2 YSYEKL. There are 17 residues in the CDR3. V was pared by 4 bases and J by 4 bases, with 11 bases of the junction left unmatched. Written as DNA, the CDR3 is TGCGCCAGCAGCCCATCCCCCACTAGCGGGTATTACAATGAGCAGTTCTTC. This sequence encodes CASSPSPTSGYYNEQFF.